The rows below give T cell receptor beta chains drawn from one sample of a study of T-cell memory formation after mild COVID-19. MiXCR, applied by TCRdb to the 5' RACE reads, yields one record per CDR3 protein. This sample has just over 150,000 distinct CDR3 sequences, with 31% found just once. The specimen sequenced was PBMCs or a T cell subset sorted from them (not recorded which). The receptors shown here come from an adult woman who had mild COVID-19 (a few samples of this study predate the infection). Cell type and time point are not known. The CDR3 runs from the conserved cysteine through the conserved F or W. The order of the fields is clone size, J gene, CDR3 length, D gene, V gene, CDR3 DNA, CDR3 protein. A D gene is named only where the DNA matches it firmly. Rows give clone size only sometimes, using once, few, many, or a class for an expanded clone.

>-|TRBJ2-3|16|TRBD2|TRBV7-3
TGTGCCAGCAGCCGAGGACTAGCGGGAGTGTCAGATACGCAGTATTTT
CASSRGLAGVSDTQYF
>few|TRBJ1-2|15|TRBD1|TRBV5-1
TGCGCCAGCAGCCTGGGACAGGCCATAAACTATGGCTACACCTTC
CASSLGQAINYGYTF
>-|TRBJ2-5|13|-|TRBV4-1
TGCGCCAGCAGCCAAGCTCCCCTTATCACCCAGTACTTC
CASSQAPLITQYF
>-|TRBJ2-3|14|TRBD2|TRBV7-8
TGTGCCAGCACCATACTAGCGGTGTCAGATACGCAGTATTTT
CASTILAVSDTQYF
>-|TRBJ1-1|16|TRBD1|TRBV7-8
TGTGCCCGTCGGACAGGGAAGGAAGGGGGGGTCACTGAAGCTTTCTTT
CARRTGKEGGVTEAFF
>few|TRBJ2-1|13|TRBD1|TRBV6-2/TRBV6-3
TGTGCCTGCCGGGACAGCTCCTACCATGAGCAGTTCTTC
CACRDSSYHEQFF
>-|TRBJ2-7|15|-|TRBV10-3
TGTGCCATCAGTCCGGACTTTCCTACCTCCTACGAGCAGTACTTC
CAISPDFPTSYEQYF
>-|TRBJ2-1|11|-|TRBV29-1
TGCAGCGTTGGTGAGGGCCATGAGCAGTTCTTC
CSVGEGHEQFF
>few|TRBJ1-5|17|-|TRBV19
TGTGCCAGTAGTATAGAGGGAACATGGAAGAGTGATCAGCCCCAGCATTTT
CASSIEGTWKSDQPQHF
>-|TRBJ1-1|13|-|TRBV7-8
TGTGCCAGCACCACGGCGAGCGACACTGAAGCTTTCTTT
CASTTASDTEAFF
>many|TRBJ2-2|15|TRBD2|TRBV2
TGTGCCAGCAGGGGAAGCGGGGGGCCCTCCCGGGAGCTGTTTTTT
CASRGSGGPSRELFF
>-|TRBJ2-5|14|-|TRBV6-2/TRBV6-3
TGTGCCAGCAACGCCCCTAGGGGGGGAGAGACCCAGTACTTC
CASNAPRGGETQYF
>few|TRBJ2-1|15|TRBD2|TRBV20-1
TGCAGTGCTGGTTTAGCGGGAGGGCCCGGGAATGAGCAGTTCTTC
CSAGLAGGPGNEQFF
>-|TRBJ2-1|13|-|TRBV7-4
TGTGCCAGCAGCTTAGTGACAGAGAATGAGCAGTTCTTC
CASSLVTENEQFF
>-|TRBJ2-7|17|TRBD2|TRBV12-3/TRBV12-4
TGTGCCAGCAGTTTTGATCGGCGACTAGCGGGAGGTCACGAGCAGTACTTC
CASSFDRRLAGGHEQYF
>-|TRBJ2-3|11|-|TRBV12-3/TRBV12-4
TGTGCCAGCAGTTTTATGGATACGCAGTATTTT
CASSFMDTQYF
>-|TRBJ2-1|14|TRBD1|TRBV18
TGTGCCAGCTCCCGGACAGGATTTTACAATGAGCAGTTCTTC
CASSRTGFYNEQFF
>-|TRBJ2-1|16|TRBD2|TRBV9
TGTGCCAGCAGCGTTCCCGGGACTAGCGGGTACAATGAGCAGTTCTTC
CASSVPGTSGYNEQFF
>few|TRBJ1-1|13|-|TRBV4-1
TGCGCCAGCAGCTTCCACCAGGCCACTGAAGCTTTCTTT
CASSFHQATEAFF
>-|TRBJ2-3|16|TRBD2|TRBV2
TGTGCCAGCAGTGACGGGACTAGCGGGGGAATAGATACGCAGTATTTT
CASSDGTSGGIDTQYF
>-|TRBJ2-1|16|TRBD1|TRBV7-3
TGTGCCAGCAGCCCACAGGGACAGGCGCCCTACAATGAGCAGTTCTTC
CASSPQGQAPYNEQFF
>-|TRBJ2-5|14|TRBD1|TRBV27
TGTGCCAGCAGTTTTGGAGACAGGGGTCAGACCCAGTACTTC
CASSFGDRGQTQYF
>few|TRBJ2-3|17|-|TRBV12-3/TRBV12-4
TGTGCCAGCAGTCTTAGCGGTACATTCACTAGCACAGATACGCAGTATTTT
CASSLSGTFTSTDTQYF
>once|TRBJ2-7|12|-|TRBV27
TGTGCCAGCAACATATATTCCTACGAGCAGTACTTC
CASNIYSYEQYF
>-|TRBJ2-7|17|-|TRBV27
TGTGCCAGCAGTTTAACGAGTCGGGGAAGCCTCTCCTACGAGCAGTACTTC
CASSLTSRGSLSYEQYF
>-|TRBJ2-7|11|-|TRBV29-1
TGCAGCGTTTCCGGACACTACGAGCAGTACTTC
CSVSGHYEQYF
>-|TRBJ2-5|15|TRBD2|TRBV5-1
TGCGCCAGCAGCTCCGGACTAGCGGGAGAAGAGACCCAGTACTTC
CASSSGLAGEETQYF
>-|TRBJ2-3|16|TRBD2|TRBV15
TGTGCCACCAGTGGGCTAGCGGGGAGAGAGGCAGATACGCAGTATTTT
CATSGLAGREADTQYF
>-|TRBJ2-1|17|TRBD2|TRBV7-8
TGTGCCAGCAGCTTAGGGGGACTAGCGGAGATTCCCAATGAGCAGTTCTTC
CASSLGGLAEIPNEQFF
>-|TRBJ1-1|13|-|TRBV27
TGTGCCAGCAGTTCTATAGTGAACACTGAAGCTTTCTTT
CASSSIVNTEAFF
>-|TRBJ1-1|14|-|TRBV4-1
TGCGCCAGCAGCCCGGGACGGTCGAACACTGAAGCTTTCTTT
CASSPGRSNTEAFF
>few|TRBJ2-7|15|TRBD1|TRBV6-6
TGTGCCAGCAGGGGGGGACAGGTAAATTTCCACGAGCAGTACTTC
CASRGGQVNFHEQYF
>few|TRBJ2-1|15|TRBD1|TRBV4-3
TGCGCCAGCAGCCGAACAGGGGATCGGTCCAATGAGCAGTTCTTC
CASSRTGDRSNEQFF
>-|TRBJ2-1|15|TRBD2|TRBV10-3
TGTGCCATCAGTGAGTCTAGCGGGGGGTACAATGAGCAGTTCTTC
CAISESSGGYNEQFF
>few|TRBJ2-1|15|TRBD2|TRBV4-2
TGTGCCAGCAGCCAAGAGGCGGGGGAGTACAATGAGCAGTTCTTC
CASSQEAGEYNEQFF
>-|TRBJ2-1|15|TRBD2|TRBV9
TGTGCCAGCAGCGTAGTCGGGAGGGCTTTCAATGAGCAGTTCTTC
CASSVVGRAFNEQFF
>-|TRBJ1-2|14|-|TRBV12-3/TRBV12-4
TGTGCCAGCAGGGATGGGACGCCACGGTATGGCTACACCTTC
CASRDGTPRYGYTF
>-|TRBJ1-5|13|-|TRBV7-9
TGTGCCAGCAGCTTAGGGCGGCATCAGCCCCAGCATTTT
CASSLGRHQPQHF
>-|TRBJ1-2|13|-|TRBV24-1
TGTGCCACCAGTGATTTACGGTCCGATGGCTACACCTTC
CATSDLRSDGYTF
>-|TRBJ2-1|16|TRBD2|TRBV7-9
TGTGCCAGCAGCTTAGGTCCGCGGGGGGCCGTGCATGAGCAGTTCTTC
CASSLGPRGAVHEQFF
>-|TRBJ1-1|12|-|TRBV20-1
TGCAGTGCCTACACCATGAACACTGAAGCTTTCTTT
CSAYTMNTEAFF
>few|TRBJ2-1|11|-|TRBV6-5
TGTGCCAGCAGAAACAACAATGAGCAGTTCTTC
CASRNNNEQFF
>-|TRBJ2-1|16|TRBD2|TRBV5-1
TGCGCCAGCACCTCCGGGGGGGGCAGCGCCTACAATGAGCAGTTCTTC
CASTSGGGSAYNEQFF
>many|TRBJ2-2|16|TRBD1|TRBV5-5
TGTGCCAGCAGCTGGACAGGGGCCATGAACACCGGGGAGCTGTTTTTT
CASSWTGAMNTGELFF
>-|TRBJ2-3|16|TRBD2|TRBV24-1
TGTGCCACCAGTGACTATAGCGGGGGCCGCAAAGATACGCAGTATTTT
CATSDYSGGRKDTQYF
>few|TRBJ2-3|16|-|TRBV27
TGTGCCAGCAGTCCCCAATCCCAGATTAGCACAGATACGCAGTATTTT
CASSPQSQISTDTQYF
>-|TRBJ2-5|15|TRBD2|TRBV3-1
TGTGCCAGCAGTCCCGGACTAGCGGGCCACGAGACCCAGTACTTC
CASSPGLAGHETQYF
>few|TRBJ2-7|13|-|TRBV3-1
TGTGCCAGCAGCCTGAAGGGTACCTACGAGCAGTACTTC
CASSLKGTYEQYF
>-|TRBJ2-7|13|-|TRBV6-6
TGTGCCAGCAGTTACGACTTCAGGTTCGAGCAGTACTTC
CASSYDFRFEQYF
>-|TRBJ2-7|14|-|TRBV19
TGTGCCAGTAGTATCGGCCCTACTGTATACGAGCAGTACTTC
CASSIGPTVYEQYF
>-|TRBJ2-7|13|-|TRBV6-1
TGTGCCAGCAGTGAATCCACACCCTACGAGCAGTACTTC
CASSESTPYEQYF
>-|TRBJ2-2|11|-|TRBV7-9
TGTGCCAGCATCTCTACCGGGGAGCTGTTTTTT
CASISTGELFF
>-|TRBJ2-1|13|-|TRBV10-3
TGTGCCATCAGGGGGACGGGGACCGATGAGCAGTTCTTC
CAIRGTGTDEQFF